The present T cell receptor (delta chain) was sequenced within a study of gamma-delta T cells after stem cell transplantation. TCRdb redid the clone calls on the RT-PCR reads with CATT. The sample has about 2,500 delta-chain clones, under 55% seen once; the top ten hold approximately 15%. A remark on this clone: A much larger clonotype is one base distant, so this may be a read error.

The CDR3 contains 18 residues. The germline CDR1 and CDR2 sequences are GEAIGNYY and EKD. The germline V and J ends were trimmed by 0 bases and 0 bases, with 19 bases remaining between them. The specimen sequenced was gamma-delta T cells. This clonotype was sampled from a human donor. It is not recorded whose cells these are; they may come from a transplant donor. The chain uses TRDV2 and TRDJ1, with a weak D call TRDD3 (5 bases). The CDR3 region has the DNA TGTGCCTGTGACACCGTAGATATTGGGGACAAGTACACCGATAAACTCATCTTT. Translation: CACDTVDIGDKYTDKLIF.